The T cell receptor beta chain under discussion was sequenced for a study of CD8+CD57+ T cells in acquired aplastic anemia. Study as a whole: Each DNA sample taken from sorted CD4+ and CD8+ cells came to 3 to 4 ug on average. Study-wide results and limits: Significance was not reached for CD8+ Simpson's diversity between patients and controls. A set of twenty-nine CD8+ CDR3 sequences was shared between patients and controls, and these sequences appeared highly expressed in patients.

Sequencing involved patients with CD8+CD57+ cell expansion previously shown by flow cytometry. Severe acquired aplastic anemia affected all patients. This clonotype occurred a few times. Its antigen remains unknown. According to the study, genomic DNA was the template for TCR beta VDJ and CDR3 profiling. TCRdb analysed the reads with MiXCR anew, one entry per CDR3 protein. The profile covers around 500,000 distinct CDR3 sequences, with around 32% appearing a single time and around 0.82% taken by the ten largest. The sequenced sample was sorted CD4+, CD8+, or CD8+CD57+ T cells (not recorded which) from PBMCs. This sequence was found in a human donor with aplastic anemia.

The CDR3 bases are TGTGCCAGCAGCGTAGACCCCTCTGGGGCCAACGTCCTGACTTTC. Translated, it gives CASSVDPSGANVLTF. The chain combines TRBV9 with TRBJ2-6; D is undetermined. The CDR3 is made up of 15 amino acids. The V gene's germline CDR1 is SGDLS and CDR2 YYNGEE. Trimming removed 0 bases from V and 0 bases from J, with 4 bases in between. Full variable domain (outside the CDR3, taken from reference TRBV9 and TRBJ2-6): DSGVTQTPKHLITATGQRVTLRCSPRSGDLSVYWYQQSLDQGLQFLIQYYNGEERAKGNILERFSAQQFPDLHSELNLSSLELGDSALYFCASSVDPSGANVLTFGAGSRLTVL.